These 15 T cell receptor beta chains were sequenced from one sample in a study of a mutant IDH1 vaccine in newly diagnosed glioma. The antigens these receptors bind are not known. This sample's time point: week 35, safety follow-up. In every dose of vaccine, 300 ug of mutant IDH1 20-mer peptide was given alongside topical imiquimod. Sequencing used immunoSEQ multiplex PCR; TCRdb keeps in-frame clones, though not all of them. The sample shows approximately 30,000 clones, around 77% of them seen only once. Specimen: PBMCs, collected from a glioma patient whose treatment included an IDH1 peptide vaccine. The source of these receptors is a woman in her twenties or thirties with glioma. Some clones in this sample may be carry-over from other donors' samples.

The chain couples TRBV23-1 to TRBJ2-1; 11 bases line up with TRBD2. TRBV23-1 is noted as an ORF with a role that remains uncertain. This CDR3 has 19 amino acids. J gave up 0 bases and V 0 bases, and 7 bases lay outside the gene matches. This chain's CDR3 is CASSQSTLAGAVSYNEQFF. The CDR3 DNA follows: TGCGCCAGCAGTCAATCGACACTAGCGGGAGCCGTCTCCTACAATGAGCAGTTCTTC.

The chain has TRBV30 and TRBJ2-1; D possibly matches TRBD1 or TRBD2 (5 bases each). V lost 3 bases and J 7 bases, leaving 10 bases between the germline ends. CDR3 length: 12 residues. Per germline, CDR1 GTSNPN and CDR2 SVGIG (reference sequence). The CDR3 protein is CAWRGDGNEQFF. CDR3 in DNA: TGTGCCTGGAGGGGGGACGGTAATGAGCAGTTCTTC.

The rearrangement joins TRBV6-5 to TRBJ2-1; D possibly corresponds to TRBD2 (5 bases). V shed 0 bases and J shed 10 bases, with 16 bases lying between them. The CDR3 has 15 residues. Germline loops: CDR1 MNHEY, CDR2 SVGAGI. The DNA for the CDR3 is TGTGCCAGCAGTTACTCGACGCGCGGAGGTGGAGAGCAGTTCTTC. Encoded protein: CASSYSTRGGGEQFF.

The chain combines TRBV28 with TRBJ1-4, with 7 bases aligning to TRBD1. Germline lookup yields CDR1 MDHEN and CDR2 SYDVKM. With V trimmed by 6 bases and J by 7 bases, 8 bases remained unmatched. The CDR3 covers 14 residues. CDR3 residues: CASSPGGHLEKLFF. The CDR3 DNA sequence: TGTGCCAGCAGCCCAGGGGGACACCTTGAAAAACTGTTTTTT.

The CDR3 nucleotides are TGTGCCAGCAGCTGCCCCCAAACACCCTACGAGCAGTACTTC. This encodes CASSCPQTPYEQYF. This chain uses TRBV5-6 with TRBJ2-7; D remains ambiguous. CDR1 SGHDT and CDR2 YYEEEE come from the germline V gene. V lost 3 bases and J 2 bases, leaving 12 bases between the germline ends. The length of the CDR3 is 14 residues. Together with reference TRBV5-6 and TRBJ2-7, the CDR3 gives the full variable domain: DAGVTQSPTHLIKTRGQQVTLRCSPKSGHDTVSWYQQALGQGPQFIFQYYEEEERQRGNFPDRFSGHQFPNYSSELNVNALLLGDSALYLCASSCPQTPYEQYFGPGTRLTVT.

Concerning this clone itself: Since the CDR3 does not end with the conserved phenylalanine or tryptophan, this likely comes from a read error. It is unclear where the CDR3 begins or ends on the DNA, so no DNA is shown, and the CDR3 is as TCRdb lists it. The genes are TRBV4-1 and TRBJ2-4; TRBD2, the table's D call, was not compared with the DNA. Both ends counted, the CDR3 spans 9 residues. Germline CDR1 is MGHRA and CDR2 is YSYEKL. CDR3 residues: CASSGRGPG.

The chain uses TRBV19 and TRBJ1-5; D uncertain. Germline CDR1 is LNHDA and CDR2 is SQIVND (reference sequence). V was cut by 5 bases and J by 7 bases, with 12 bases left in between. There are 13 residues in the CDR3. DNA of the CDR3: TGTGCCAGTAGTTCCCGCTTCAGACAGCCCCAGCATTTT. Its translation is CASSSRFRQPQHF. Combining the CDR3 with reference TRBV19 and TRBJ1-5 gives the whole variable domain DGGITQSPKYLFRKEGQNVTLSCEQNLNHDAMYWYRQDPGQGLRLIYYSQIVNDFQKGDIAEGYSVSREKKESFPLTVTSAQKNPTAFYLCASSSRFRQPQHFGDGTRLSIL.

CDR3 residues: CASSPGPMAGGWADTDTQYF. The CDR3 bases are TGTGCCAGCAGTCCCGGCCCCATGGCGGGAGGGTGGGCAGACACAGATACGCAGTATTTT. V gene TRBV27 combines with J gene TRBJ2-3; 9 positions agree with TRBD2. V was clipped by 5 bases and J by 2 bases; unmatched bases: 20. CDR1 and CDR2 from the germline V gene are MNHEY and SMNVEV (reference sequence). This CDR3 is 20 amino acids long.

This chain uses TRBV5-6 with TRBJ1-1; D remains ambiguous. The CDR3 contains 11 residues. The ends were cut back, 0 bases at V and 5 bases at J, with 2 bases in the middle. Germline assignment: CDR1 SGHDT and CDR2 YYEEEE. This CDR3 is CASSLATEAFF. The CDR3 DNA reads TGTGCCAGCAGCTTGGCAACTGAAGCTTTCTTT.

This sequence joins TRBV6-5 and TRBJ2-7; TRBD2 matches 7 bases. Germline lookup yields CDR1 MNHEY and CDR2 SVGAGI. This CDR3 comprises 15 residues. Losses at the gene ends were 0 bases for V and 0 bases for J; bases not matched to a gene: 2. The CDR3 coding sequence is TGTGCCAGCAGTTACTCGGGAGGGAGCTCCTACGAGCAGTACTTC. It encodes CASSYSGGSSYEQYF.

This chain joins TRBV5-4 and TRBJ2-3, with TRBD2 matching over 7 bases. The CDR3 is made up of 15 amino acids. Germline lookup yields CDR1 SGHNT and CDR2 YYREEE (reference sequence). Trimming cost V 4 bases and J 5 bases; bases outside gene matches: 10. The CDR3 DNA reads TGTGCCAGCAGCACCCGGACTAGTCTCGGAGATACGCAGTATTTT. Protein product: CASSTRTSLGDTQYF.

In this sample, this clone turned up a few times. The CDR3 reads CAWEAGNTIYF. DNA for the CDR3: TGTGCCTGGGAGGCAGGAAACACCATATATTTT. The chain has TRBV30 and TRBJ1-3, with D unresolved. Germline CDR1 reads GTSNPN; CDR2 reads SVGIG (reference sequence). There are 11 residues in the CDR3. V gave up 5 bases and J gave up 4 bases, with 6 bases separating them.

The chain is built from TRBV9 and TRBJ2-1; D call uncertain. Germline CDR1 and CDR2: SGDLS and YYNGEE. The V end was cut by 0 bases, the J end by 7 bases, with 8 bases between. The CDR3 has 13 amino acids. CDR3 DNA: TGTGCCAGCAGCGTAGGCCCCGGGAATGAGCAGTTCTTC. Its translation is CASSVGPGNEQFF.

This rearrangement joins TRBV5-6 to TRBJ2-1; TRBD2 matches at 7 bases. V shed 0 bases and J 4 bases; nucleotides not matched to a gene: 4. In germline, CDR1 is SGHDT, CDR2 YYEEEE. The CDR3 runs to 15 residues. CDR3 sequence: CASSLALAVYNEQFF. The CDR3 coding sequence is TGTGCCAGCAGCTTGGCGCTAGCGGTTTACAATGAGCAGTTCTTC.

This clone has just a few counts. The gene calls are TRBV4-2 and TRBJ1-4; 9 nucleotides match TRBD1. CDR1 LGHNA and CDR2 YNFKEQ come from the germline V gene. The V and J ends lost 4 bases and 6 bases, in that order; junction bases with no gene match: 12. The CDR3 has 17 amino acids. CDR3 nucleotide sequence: TGTGCCAGCAGCCGGACGGACAGACAGGGGGGATATGAAAAACTGTTTTTT. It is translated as CASSRTDRQGGYEKLFF.